The entry below describes one T cell receptor (beta chain). Its target is unknown. The sample belongs to a study of T cells in localized non-small cell lung cancer. General observations from the study: The study detected a median 57 of the top 100 tumor clones in adjacent lung. Uninvolved nearby lung showed the greatest T cell clonality, exceeding that found in tumor.

Using immunoSEQ multiplex PCR, the repertoire was profiled, and TCRdb retains in-frame clones only, with some absent. This sample has 15,000 to 20,000 clones; about four fifths occur once, and the top ten carry approximately 28%. CDR3 length: 14 residues. The V gene's germline CDR1 is MDHEN and CDR2 SYDVKM. The V and J ends lost 4 bases and 6 bases respectively, with 13 bases between them. The sample was peripheral blood, taken before any cancer treatment. This clonotype was obtained from a male donor aged 60 or over with stage I lung adenocarcinoma. The rearrangement links TRBV28 to TRBJ2-1; no reliable D call. CDR3 sequence: CASSSLSRPNEQFF. CDR3 nucleotide sequence: TGTGCCAGCAGTTCCCTGTCAAGACCCAATGAGCAGTTCTTC.